These 10 T cell receptor beta chains share one sample of origin, sequenced in a study of cytomegalovirus exposure and HLA in healthy donors. Use of 60 Vbeta and 13 Jbeta primers characterized the PCR. Repertoires were generated with immunoSEQ multiplex PCR, while TCRdb's copy carries only in-frame clones and drops some. The sample contains about 200,000 clones, 78% of which appear only once. Sequenced input: PBMCs. The receptors were gathered from a male donor in good health and CMV-seronegative.

The J gene is TRBJ2-5, the V gene TRBV5-4, with a weak D call TRBD2 (5 bases). The J call may not be correct, given that the DNA end is closer to TRBJ2-7. The CDR3 runs 15 residues. Germline CDR1 reads SGHNT; CDR2 reads YYREEE (reference sequence). The CDR3, as DNA: TGTGCCAGCAGCTTTGGCGGAAGCGGAACCTACGAGCAGTACTTC. Its protein product is CASSFGGSGTYEQYF.

This chain joins TRBV4-2 and TRBJ2-1; 8 bases are a match to TRBD2. V gave up 0 bases and J gave up 8 bases; unmatched junction bases: 9. This CDR3 comprises 16 residues. CDR1 and CDR2 (germline): LGHNA, YNFKEQ. Here the CDR3 DNA reads TGTGCCAGCAGCCAAGATGGGGCGGGAGGTGGGGATGAGCAGTTCTTC. Protein sequence: CASSQDGAGGGDEQFF.

The chain employs TRBV6-6 and TRBJ2-3; D gene ambiguous. CDR3 length equals 12 residues. Trimming left V 5 bases short and J 6 bases short, with 9 bases between. The germline V gene encodes CDR1 MNHNY and CDR2 SVGAGI (reference sequence). The CDR3 DNA follows: TGTGCCAGCAGTGGCCTGAGGGATACGCAGTATTTT. This codes for CASSGLRDTQYF.

This clone was counted a few times. This chain connects TRBV9 to TRBJ2-1; 11 positions agree with TRBD2. V shed 4 bases, J shed 4 bases, and the junction held 4 bases outside the gene matches. The length of the CDR3 is 15 residues. Germline CDR1 SGDLS, CDR2 YYNGEE. This CDR3 reads CASSIGTSGYNEQFF. The CDR3 DNA sequence: TGTGCCAGCAGCATAGGGACTAGCGGATACAATGAGCAGTTCTTC.

This chain connects TRBV28 to TRBJ2-7; 9 bases map to TRBD2. This CDR3 is 16 amino acids long. Per germline, CDR1 MDHEN and CDR2 SYDVKM. With 7 bases clipped from V and 6 bases from J, the junction kept 16 bases outside the gene matches. The CDR3 sequence is CASIGAGGPQSSEQYF. CDR3 coding DNA: TGTGCCAGCATAGGGGCGGGAGGGCCCCAGAGCTCCGAGCAGTACTTC. Looking up the rest from reference TRBV28 and TRBJ2-7 gives the full variable domain: DVKVTQSSRYLVKRTGEKVFLECVQDMDHENMFWYRQDPGLGLRLIYFSYDVKMKEKGDIPEGYSVSREKKERFSLILESASTNQTSMYLCASIGAGGPQSSEQYFGPGTRLTVT.

The rearrangement joins TRBV6-1 to TRBJ2-3; TRBD2 aligns across 7 bases. CDR3 length: 15 residues. Germline CDR1 MNHNS, CDR2 SASEGT. Losses at the gene ends were 3 bases for V and 1 base for J; bases not matched to a gene: 4. DNA for the CDR3: TGTGCCAGCAGTGATAGGCGGGAGCGCACAGATACGCAGTATTTT. Amino acid sequence: CASSDRRERTDTQYF.

This sequence joins TRBV29-1 and TRBJ1-2, with 9 bases that match TRBD1. Germline V gene sequence: CDR1 SQVTM, CDR2 ANQGSEA. The ends lost 7 bases at V and 3 bases at J; junction bases unmatched: 6. This CDR3 is 13 amino acids long. The CDR3 protein is CSGGTGPDYGYTF. CDR3 DNA sequence: TGCAGCGGCGGGACAGGGCCCGACTATGGCTACACCTTC.

The chain combines TRBV21-1 with TRBJ2-7; TRBD2 is the table's D call and was not checked against the DNA. TRBV21-1 is listed as a pseudogene. The CDR3 loop spans 15 amino acids. The CDR3 DNA reads TGTGCCAGCAACGCCCCTATGCGGGACTCCTACGAGCAGTACTTC. It encodes CASNAPMRDSYEQYF.

The J gene is TRBJ2-7, the V gene TRBV21-1; TRBD1 is the table's D call and was not checked against the DNA. TRBV21-1 is a pseudogene segment. The CDR3 contains 15 residues. The CDR3 reads CASSKWTGDTSEQYF. CDR3 DNA: TGTGCCAGCAGCAAGTGGACAGGGGATACGAGCGAGCAGTACTTC.

For this clone: Germline is not matched at one junction end, which may reflect a read error. At the DNA level, this CDR3 is encoded by other sequences in the same sample as well. V and J are TRBV6-5 and TRBJ1-2, with D maybe TRBD1 (5 bases). This CDR3 has 15 residues. The germline V gene encodes CDR1 MNHEY and CDR2 SVGAGI. This CDR3 is CASSYLDSDSYGYTF. CDR3 in DNA: TGTGCCAGCAGTTACCTCGACAGTGATTCGTATGGCTACACCTTT.